This entry lists 28 T cell receptor beta chains sequenced from one sample in a study of T cell responses to AZD1222 COVID-19 vaccine. TCRdb's table, derived via immunoSEQ multiplex PCR, lists solely in-frame clones and lacks some. The data show 130,000 or so clones, approximately 92% seen once. The sample consisted of peripheral blood, taken 28 days after the second AZD1222 dose. Receptor source: an adult who received the AZD1222 COVID-19 vaccine.

The chain carries TRBV4-3 and TRBJ1-2; no reliable D call. V was clipped by 3 bases and J by 4 bases, with 18 bases between them. The CDR3 consists of 16 residues. CDR1 is LGHNA, CDR2 YSLEER, per germline. This CDR3 reads CASSQRRSYGGYGYTF. The CDR3 bases are TGCGCCAGCAGCCAGAGACGGTCATACGGAGGCTATGGCTACACCTTC.

The chain has TRBV11-3 and TRBJ2-1; D may be TRBD2 (6 bases). Germline CDR1 is SGHNT and CDR2 is YENEEA. V gave up 5 bases and J gave up 0 bases, with 17 bases separating them. There are 17 residues in the CDR3. The CDR3 is CASSVGVGRGSYNEQFF. CDR3 DNA sequence: TGTGCCAGCAGCGTAGGGGTTGGGCGGGGCTCCTACAATGAGCAGTTCTTC.

The chain links TRBV5-1 to TRBJ2-5, with TRBD1 as a possible D gene (7 bases). This CDR3 has 16 residues. V shed 0 bases and J shed 1 base, with 13 bases lying between them. CDR1 SGHRS and CDR2 YFSETQ come from the germline V gene. In DNA form, the CDR3 reads TGCGCCAGCAGCTTGGGGGCGCGGGACAGCCAAGAGACCCAGTACTTC. Its protein is CASSLGARDSQETQYF.

This sequence joins TRBV5-1 and TRBJ2-7; 7 bases line up with TRBD1. This CDR3 spans 16 amino acids. The V and J ends lost 0 bases and 4 bases, in that order; junction bases with no gene match: 10. Germline CDR1 SGHRS, CDR2 YFSETQ. The CDR3 is CASSLEPVGTAYEQYF. DNA for the CDR3: TGCGCCAGCAGCTTGGAACCGGTCGGGACAGCATACGAGCAGTACTTC.

This chain connects TRBV7-8 to TRBJ1-2; TRBD1 matches 8 bases. The germline gives CDR1 SGHVS, CDR2 FQNEAQ. This CDR3 has 15 amino acids. V dropped 3 bases and J dropped 0; count of bases not matched to a gene: 3. Written as DNA, the CDR3 is TGTGCCAGCAGCTTGGGACAGGCCGCTAACTATGGCTACACCTTC. Protein: CASSLGQAANYGYTF.

The chain combines TRBV12-3 or TRBV12-4 with TRBJ2-1; D perhaps matches TRBD2 (6 bases). V shed 3 bases and J shed 9 bases, with 12 bases lying between them. CDR3 length: 13 amino acids. CDR3 in DNA: TGTGCCAGCAGTTTCGGGCGGGATGGTGAGCAGTTCTTC. This sequence encodes CASSFGRDGEQFF.

V usage is TRBV19 and J usage is TRBJ2-3, with D perhaps being TRBD1 or TRBD2 (5 bases each). In germline, CDR1 is LNHDA, CDR2 SQIVND (reference sequence). Trimming stripped 3 bases from V and 1 base from J, with 8 bases between. The CDR3 consists of 14 residues. As DNA, the CDR3 is TGTGCCAGTAGTATCTTGGGGGGCACAGATACGCAGTATTTT. Translation: CASSILGGTDTQYF.

The CDR3 coding sequence is TGTGCCAGCAGCCCCGATTGGACAGGGACGAGTCGGGTCACTGAAGCTTTCTTT. Translating it yields CASSPDWTGTSRVTEAFF. V and J are TRBV9 and TRBJ1-1, with 8 nucleotides matching TRBD1. The CDR3 has 18 residues. V trimming: 4 bases; J trimming: 4 bases; junction bases outside the gene matches: 18. CDR1 is SGDLS and CDR2 is YYNGEE in the germline V gene.

The chain has TRBV3-1 (or the pseudogene TRBV3-2) and TRBJ1-1, with TRBD1 matching 7 bases. V lost 0 bases to trimming and J lost 1 base; unmatched junction nucleotides: 5. Germline V gene lookup returns CDR1 LGHDT and CDR2 YNNKEL (reference sequence). This CDR3 region has 16 residues. The CDR3 nucleotides read TGTGCCAGCAGCCAAGAAGACACAGGGGCGAACACTGAAGCTTTCTTT. Translated: CASSQEDTGANTEAFF.

CDR3 bases: TGTGCCAGCAGCCGAGGTGGGTATAGAACTGAAGCTTTCTTT. This sequence encodes CASSRGGYRTEAFF. The V and J genes are TRBV6-5 and TRBJ1-1; the D is unclear. The ends were cut back, 6 bases at V and 5 bases at J, with 16 bases in the middle. CDR1 MNHEY and CDR2 SVGAGI come from the germline V gene. The CDR3 is 14 residues long.

CDR3 protein: CASSSPLAGVSSYEQYV. The CDR3 DNA sequence: TGTGCCAGTAGTAGTCCACTAGCGGGGGTAAGCTCCTACGAGCAGTACGTC. The chain has TRBV19 and TRBJ2-7, with 11 bases lining up with TRBD2. Germline V lookup: CDR1 LNHDA, CDR2 SQIVND (reference sequence). Trimming cost V 4 bases and J 0 bases; bases outside gene matches: 8. This CDR3 comprises 17 residues.

CDR3: CASSSGLAGGPRQETQYF. CDR3 nucleotides: TGTGCCAGCAGCTCCGGACTAGCGGGAGGGCCGAGGCAAGAGACCCAGTACTTC. This rearrangement joins TRBV7-2 to TRBJ2-5; the match to TRBD2 covers 15 bases. The CDR3 covers 18 residues. After removal of 4 bases from V and 2 bases from J, the junction contained 8 bases not matched to a gene. Germline CDR1 is SGHTA and CDR2 is FQGNSA. The variable domain in full, with the rest retrieved from reference TRBV7-2 and TRBJ2-5, is GAGVSQSPSNKVTEKGKDVELRCDPISGHTALYWYRQSLGQGLEFLIYFQGNSAPDKSGLPSDRFSAERTGGSVSTLTIQRTQQEDSAVYLCASSSGLAGGPRQETQYFGPGTRLLVL.

The rearrangement links TRBV15 to TRBJ1-3; unclear D gene. CDR1 and CDR2 (germline): LNHNV, YYDKDF (reference sequence). V lost 2 bases and J 2 bases, leaving 13 bases between the germline ends. The length of the CDR3 is 16 residues. DNA of the CDR3: TGTGCCACCAGCAGACCTATCGACAAGCCTGGAAACACCATATATTTT. Protein: CATSRPIDKPGNTIYF.

The gene calls are TRBV18 and TRBJ2-3, with 8 nucleotides matching TRBD1. Germline V gene sequence: CDR1 KGHSH, CDR2 LQKENI. The CDR3 spans 16 residues. Trimming took 3 bases from V and 3 from J; bases not matched to a gene: 8. This CDR3 is CASSPTGVEGTDTQYF. CDR3 DNA sequence: TGTGCCAGCTCACCGACAGGGGTTGAAGGAACAGATACGCAGTATTTT.

This chain connects TRBV19 to TRBJ1-2, with D possibly matching TRBD1 (5 bases). V was cut by 5 bases and J by 10 bases, with 17 bases left in between. Germline CDR1 is LNHDA and CDR2 is SQIVND (reference sequence). The CDR3 spans 13 residues. The CDR3 nucleotides read TGTGCCAGTAGTCCCTCGTTGGGGGTAGACTACACCTTC. It yields the protein CASSPSLGVDYTF.

The V call is TRBV2, the J call TRBJ1-5, with unresolved D. This CDR3 is 14 amino acids long. V lost 3 bases and J lost 5, with 11 bases in between. Germline CDR1 SNHLY, CDR2 FYNNEI. The CDR3 sequence is CASSDKGRDQPQHF. CDR3 in DNA: TGTGCCAGCAGTGACAAGGGAAGGGATCAGCCCCAGCATTTT.

The V call is TRBV10-3, the J call TRBJ2-3; 8 positions match TRBD2. Per the germline V gene, CDR1 is ENHRY and CDR2 is SYGVKD. The CDR3 covers 14 residues. Trimming cost V 3 bases and J 3 bases; bases outside gene matches: 2. CDR3 nucleotides: TGTGCCATCAGTGATGTAGCGGGGACAGATACGCAGTATTTT. Encoded protein: CAISDVAGTDTQYF.

J is TRBJ1-2 and V is TRBV29-1, with D hard to call. The CDR3 runs 14 residues. With 0 bases removed from V and 0 bases from J, the gap between germline ends came to 8 bases. Germline CDR1 reads SQVTM; CDR2 reads ANQGSEA. The CDR3 is CSVEDRGSNYGYTF. The CDR3 DNA follows: TGCAGCGTTGAAGATCGGGGATCTAACTATGGCTACACCTTC.

V is TRBV5-1 and J is TRBJ1-1; the D gene is possibly TRBD1 (6 bases). The CDR3 sequence is 15 residues long. CDR1 and CDR2 (germline): SGHRS, YFSETQ. Trimming pared 0 bases from V and 1 base from J, leaving 10 bases between. This CDR3 is CASSLAPTGNTEAFF. The CDR3 nucleotides are TGCGCCAGCAGCTTGGCTCCGACAGGGAACACTGAAGCTTTCTTT.

The gene calls are TRBV24-1 and TRBJ2-2; unclear D gene. There are 14 residues in the CDR3. V was pared by 7 bases and J by 3 bases, with 11 bases between. From germline, CDR1 is KGHDR and CDR2 SFDVKD. The CDR3 DNA reads as TGTGCCACCAGCGCTAACTACTACACCGGGGAGCTGTTTTTT. The encoded protein is CATSANYYTGELFF.

The J gene is TRBJ1-3, the V gene TRBV18, with D uncertain. Trimming removed 6 bases at V and 0 bases at J, with 15 bases between. CDR3 size: 16 residues. Germline-derived CDR1 and CDR2 are KGHSH and LQKENI. The CDR3 sequence is CASSHSEGSSGNTIYF. CDR3 coding DNA: TGTGCCAGCTCTCATTCGGAGGGCAGCTCTGGAAACACCATATATTTT. Together with reference TRBV18 and TRBJ1-3, the CDR3 gives the full variable domain: NAGVMQNPRHLVRRRGQEARLRCSPMKGHSHVYWYRQLPEEGLKFMVYLQKENIIDESGMPKERFSAEFPKEGPSILRIQQVVRGDSAAYFCASSHSEGSSGNTIYFGEGSWLTVV.

The chain has TRBV5-4 and TRBJ2-1; 7 bases are a match to TRBD2. After removal of 4 bases from V and 7 bases from J, the junction contained 11 bases not matched to a gene. Germline lookup yields CDR1 SGHNT and CDR2 YYREEE (reference sequence). CDR3 length equals 15 residues. The CDR3 sequence: CASSPQRGRENEQFF. The CDR3 nucleotides are TGTGCCAGCAGCCCCCAGCGGGGCCGTGAGAATGAGCAGTTCTTC.

The chain uses TRBV5-6 and TRBJ2-1, with 7 positions matching TRBD2. The CDR3 consists of 15 residues. V shed 6 bases, J shed 5 bases, and the junction held 11 bases outside the gene matches. The germline CDR1 and CDR2 sequences are SGHDT and YYEEEE. This CDR3 reads CASNGAGAGNNEQFF. The CDR3 nucleotides are TGTGCCAGCAACGGGGCCGGAGCGGGAAACAATGAGCAGTTCTTC.

Comment on this clone: At the DNA level, this CDR3 is encoded by other sequences in the same sample as well. The rearrangement links TRBV3-1 (or the pseudogene TRBV3-2) to TRBJ2-1, with D unclear. CDR3 length equals 12 residues. Germline V gene lookup returns CDR1 LGHDT and CDR2 YNNKEL (reference sequence). V was cut by 0 bases and J by 7 bases, with 4 bases left in between. The CDR3 DNA follows: TGTGCCAGCAGCCAAGAGGGAAATGAGCAGTTCTTC. Translating it yields CASSQEGNEQFF.

V gene TRBV5-1 combines with J gene TRBJ2-7, with no clear D. The CDR3 has 15 residues. Looked up from germline, CDR1 is SGHRS and CDR2 is YFSETQ. With 3 bases removed from V and 4 bases from J, the gap between germline ends came to 17 bases. The CDR3 loop reads CASSSPNPGQYEQYF. The CDR3 DNA follows: TGCGCCAGCAGCTCCCCTAATCCTGGGCAGTACGAGCAGTACTTC.

CDR3 amino acids: CASSFQPDDNEQFF. CDR3 nucleotide sequence: TGCGCCAGCAGCTTCCAGCCGGACGACAATGAGCAGTTCTTC. The chain employs TRBV5-1 and TRBJ2-1; D remains ambiguous. Trimming cost V 2 bases and J 5 bases, with 11 bases left between them. This CDR3 comprises 14 residues. Germline CDR1 and CDR2: SGHRS and YFSETQ.

The gene calls are TRBV30 and TRBJ1-1; D unresolved. V was pared by 7 bases and J by 0 bases, with 9 bases between. The germline CDR1 and CDR2 sequences are GTSNPN and SVGIG (reference sequence). CDR3 length equals 12 residues. The CDR3 DNA follows: TGTGCCTCCCCAGGCATGAACACTGAAGCTTTCTTT. Residues: CASPGMNTEAFF.

The V and J genes are TRBV7-8 and TRBJ1-1; the D is unclear. Per the germline V gene, CDR1 is SGHVS and CDR2 is FQNEAQ. The CDR3 contains 15 residues. The V gene lost 5 bases and the J gene lost 1 base, with 14 bases spanning the gap. The CDR3 DNA sequence: TGTGCCAGCAGCCCCCGGGTTGAGACGAACACTGAAGCTTTCTTT. It specifies CASSPRVETNTEAFF.